The rows below give T cell receptor beta chains drawn from one sample of a study of blood T cell repertoires in COVID-19. Measured with immunoSEQ multiplex PCR; TCRdb has only the in-frame clones, and not every one. The profile shows a few hundred thousand clones, 89% of them singletons. Sequenced: peripheral blood. Source of these receptors: a woman aged 35 to 49 who had recovered from COVID-19. CDR3s include the opening cysteine and the closing phenylalanine or tryptophan. Each record gives: V gene, J gene, clone size, D gene, CDR3 DNA, CDR3 protein. A D gene is named only where the DNA matches it firmly. Only some rows state a clone size, as once, few, many or a class for expanded clones.

v_call: TRBV2; j_call: TRBJ1-4; clone_size: .; d_call: .; cdr3_nt: TGTGCCAGCAGTGCCCCCCCCACAACTAATGAAAAACTGTTTTTT; cdr3_aa: CASSAPPTTNEKLFF
v_call: TRBV27; j_call: TRBJ2-7; clone_size: .; d_call: TRBD2; cdr3_nt: TGTGCCAGCAGTTGGGGGGGTGAGCAGTACTTC; cdr3_aa: CASSWGGEQYF
v_call: TRBV4-1; j_call: TRBJ1-1; clone_size: .; d_call: .; cdr3_nt: TGCGCCAGCAGCCAAGAGCAGGGTTCGGCTGAAGCTTTCTTT; cdr3_aa: CASSQEQGSAEAFF
v_call: TRBV25-1; j_call: TRBJ1-6; clone_size: .; d_call: .; cdr3_nt: TGTGCCAGCAGTGGAGCGTCGGACACCCTCCACTTT; cdr3_aa: CASSGASDTLHF
v_call: TRBV7-6; j_call: TRBJ2-2; clone_size: .; d_call: TRBD2; cdr3_nt: TGTGCCAGCAGCCTTTTAGCGGGAGGGCCTGCCGGGGAGCTGTTTTTT; cdr3_aa: CASSLLAGGPAGELFF
v_call: TRBV3-1/TRBV3-2; j_call: TRBJ2-1; clone_size: .; d_call: .; cdr3_nt: TGTGCCAGCAGCCAACGGTATGAGCAGTTCTTC; cdr3_aa: CASSQRYEQFF
v_call: TRBV10-3; j_call: TRBJ2-2; clone_size: .; d_call: TRBD1; cdr3_nt: TGTGCCATCAGTGAGTGGGGACAGGGGGAATCCGGGGAGCTGTTTTTT; cdr3_aa: CAISEWGQGESGELFF
v_call: TRBV27; j_call: TRBJ1-2; clone_size: .; d_call: .; cdr3_nt: TGTGCCAGCAGTGGCAAGGGGGGGGCAAGGGAGGACTATGGCTACACCTTC; cdr3_aa: CASSGKGGAREDYGYTF
v_call: TRBV9; j_call: TRBJ2-3; clone_size: .; d_call: .; cdr3_nt: TGTGCCAGCAGCGAGAGGCCCCACTTAGCGAGGGATACGCAGTATTTT; cdr3_aa: CASSERPHLARDTQYF
v_call: TRBV7-9; j_call: TRBJ2-1; clone_size: .; d_call: .; cdr3_nt: TGTGCCAGCCGTACAGGGAGAGTTTTAGGAGACAATGAGCAGTTCTTC; cdr3_aa: CASRTGRVLGDNEQFF
v_call: TRBV19; j_call: TRBJ1-2; clone_size: .; d_call: TRBD1; cdr3_nt: TGTGCCAGCCGGACAGGGCTTGGCTACACCTTC; cdr3_aa: CASRTGLGYTF
v_call: TRBV7-9; j_call: TRBJ1-2; clone_size: .; d_call: .; cdr3_nt: TGTGCCAGCAGCTTACTCGGAGGGATTTGGTCTGGCTACACCTTC; cdr3_aa: CASSLLGGIWSGYTF
v_call: TRBV21-1; j_call: TRBJ2-4; clone_size: once; d_call: .; cdr3_nt: TGTGCCATCAAGTGCCAAACGGGACAGGGTCCCAATAAAAACATTCAGTACTTC; cdr3_aa: CAIKCQTGQGPNKNIQYF